Shown below are 17 T cell receptor beta chains from a single sample sequenced in a study of shared clonotypes between healthy human individuals. Generated by immunoSEQ multiplex PCR, the TCRdb table keeps only in-frame clones and is missing some. The data show approximately 640,000 clones, about three quarters seen once. Material: memory CD4+ T cells sorted from blood. Documented subset: CD45RA-negative fraction. The receptors here all came from a young woman in good health.

In this sample, this clone turned up a few times. At the DNA level, this CDR3 is encoded by other sequences in the same sample as well. The chain links TRBV19 to TRBJ1-5; 7 bases fit TRBD1. The CDR3 sequence is 13 residues long. J was trimmed by 4 bases and V by 9 bases; bases with no gene match: 6. Germline V gives CDR1 LNHDA, CDR2 SQIVND (reference sequence). The CDR3 nucleotides read TGTGCCAGCCGTGGACAGGAGAATCAGCCCCAGCATTTT. Protein product: CASRGQENQPQHF.

The chain has TRBV2 and TRBJ1-3, with a tentative D call TRBD1 (6 bases). The CDR3 covers 16 residues. V lost 4 bases, J lost 0 bases, and 13 bases lay in between. Germline V gene data show CDR1 as SNHLY and CDR2 as FYNNEI. For the CDR3, the DNA is TGTGCCAGCAGTGCGGGCAGGGGCTACTCTGGAAACACCATATATTTT. This sequence encodes CASSAGRGYSGNTIYF.

This clone showed up just a few times. The V gene is TRBV11-2, the J gene TRBJ2-7; D is perhaps TRBD1 (5 bases). The CDR3 contains 12 residues. The V end lost 3 bases, the J end lost 7 bases, and 10 bases lay between the germline ends. Germline assignment: CDR1 SGHAT and CDR2 FQNNGV. CDR3 residues: CASSLQGLEQYF. CDR3 DNA: TGTGCCAGCAGCTTGCAGGGTCTGGAGCAGTACTTC.

Only a few counts were recorded for this clone. At the DNA level, this CDR3 is encoded by other sequences in the same sample as well. This chain links TRBV11-2 with TRBJ2-7; no clear D. CDR3 length equals 13 residues. Looked up from germline, CDR1 is SGHAT and CDR2 is FQNNGV. The V and J ends lost 2 bases and 1 base respectively, with 6 bases between them. The CDR3 loop is CASSLPGSYEQYF. CDR3 in DNA: TGTGCCAGCAGCTTACCAGGATCCTACGAGCAGTACTTC.

The chain is built from TRBV15 and TRBJ2-1, with TRBD2 matching over 14 bases. The germline V gene has CDR1 LNHNV and CDR2 YYDKDF (reference sequence). This CDR3 has 18 residues. Trimming at V came to 6 bases and at J to 7 bases, leaving 14 bases not matched to a gene. The CDR3 DNA is TGTGCCACCAGTCCGGGACTAGCGGGAGAACCCCATGCTAATGAGCAGTTCTTC. It specifies CATSPGLAGEPHANEQFF.

The V gene is TRBV5-1, the J gene TRBJ1-2; D is unresolved. The V end lost 1 base, the J end lost 0 bases, and 7 bases lay between the germline ends. The length of the CDR3 is 14 residues. CDR1 SGHRS and CDR2 YFSETQ come from the germline V gene. As DNA, the CDR3 is TGCGCCAGCAGCTTGCAGGCGACTAACTATGGCTACACCTTC. It specifies CASSLQATNYGYTF.

This clone was found once. The V call is TRBV15, the J call TRBJ1-1; D gene uncertain. V was cut by 0 bases and J by 8 bases, with 10 bases left in between. Germline V gene lookup returns CDR1 LNHNV and CDR2 YYDKDF (reference sequence). CDR3 length: 13 residues. CDR3 sequence reads: CATSREFVGEAFF. The DNA of the CDR3 is TGTGCCACCAGCAGAGAATTTGTGGGAGAAGCTTTCTTT. The full variable domain, in which reference TRBV15 and TRBJ1-1 provide the parts outside the CDR3, is DAMVIQNPRYQVTQFGKPVTLSCSQTLNHNVMYWYQQKSSQAPKLLFHYYDKDFNNEADTPDNFQSRRPNTSFCFLDIRSPGLGDTAMYLCATSREFVGEAFFGQGTRLTVV.

The gene calls are TRBV5-6 and TRBJ2-3, with TRBD2 identical over 8 bases. The germline V gene has CDR1 SGHDT and CDR2 YYEEEE. V shed 0 bases, J shed 2 bases, and the junction held 2 bases outside the gene matches. The CDR3 sequence is 15 residues long. CDR3 DNA: TGTGCCAGCAGCTTGGGACTAGCGCCCACAGATACGCAGTATTTT. The encoded protein is CASSLGLAPTDTQYF.

This chain joins TRBV5-1 and TRBJ2-1, with 13 bases matching TRBD2. The trim removed 1 base at V and 8 bases at J, leaving 6 bases unmatched. Looked up from germline, CDR1 is SGHRS and CDR2 is YFSETQ. This CDR3 contains 16 residues. In nucleotides, the CDR3 is TGCGCCAGCAGCTTGAGGACTAGCGGGAGTTCTTATGAGCAGTTCTTC. This translates into CASSLRTSGSSYEQFF.

This chain connects TRBV19 to TRBJ1-1, with TRBD1 identical over 9 bases. The CDR3 has 16 residues. The germline V gene encodes CDR1 LNHDA and CDR2 SQIVND (reference sequence). V was pared by 5 bases and J by 11 bases, with 18 bases of the junction left unmatched. CDR3 nucleotide sequence: TGTGCCAGTAGTTCCCGAAGGGGACAGGGTGTAGCGAATGCTTTCTTT. This codes for CASSSRRGQGVANAFF.

This clone was seen many times. The CDR3, as DNA: TGTGCCAGCAGCCCCGGGTACGCCGGGGAGCTGTTTTTT. The encoded protein is CASSPGYAGELFF. V is TRBV7-9 and J is TRBJ2-2; D is undetermined. V was shortened by 5 bases and J by 6 bases, with 10 bases between the two germline ends. The CDR3 spans 13 residues. The germline gives CDR1 SEHNR, CDR2 FQNEAQ (reference sequence).

Of note for this clone: The sample carries other DNA sequences with the same CDR3. This sequence joins TRBV5-1 and TRBJ1-2, with 12 bases matching TRBD1. The junction had 11 bases not matched to a gene; V was cut back by 3 bases and J by 2 bases. The CDR3 covers 18 residues. The germline V gene encodes CDR1 SGHRS and CDR2 YFSETQ. DNA for the CDR3: TGCGCCAGCAGCTGGCGTCCCGGGACAGGGGGCGACAACTATGGCTACACCTTC. This gives the protein CASSWRPGTGGDNYGYTF.

Here the CDR3 reads CASSETLLAGAYEQYF. For the CDR3, the DNA is TGTGCCAGCAGTGAGACCCTACTAGCGGGAGCCTACGAGCAGTACTTC. This chain links TRBV2 with TRBJ2-7, with 11 bases matching TRBD2. The V segment lost 3 bases and the J segment 2 bases; nucleotides outside the gene matches: 6. Germline loops: CDR1 SNHLY, CDR2 FYNNEI. CDR3 length: 16 amino acids.

The table lists this clone with a few counts. The rearrangement links TRBV7-2 to TRBJ1-3; D not certain. Germline values: CDR1 SGHTA, CDR2 FQGNSA. Between the trimmed V and J ends, which lost 5 bases and 0 bases, there was a span of 8 bases. CDR3 length equals 14 residues. CDR3 DNA: TGTGCCAGCAGCCAGACCATCTCTGGAAACACCATATATTTT. This translates into CASSQTISGNTIYF.

The V and J genes are TRBV15 and TRBJ2-7; 8 nucleotides align to TRBD2. J gave up 2 bases and V 3 bases, and 18 bases lay outside the gene matches. CDR1 LNHNV and CDR2 YYDKDF come from the germline V gene (reference sequence). The CDR3 runs 19 residues. The CDR3 bases are TGTGCCACCAGCAGGTCCCTAAGCGGGAGTTCTAGTTCTACCTACGAGCAGTACTTC. It translates to CATSRSLSGSSSSTYEQYF.

This clone was detected a few times. The rearrangement links TRBV9 to TRBJ2-1; 10 bases are a match to TRBD2. V dropped 3 bases and J dropped 8; count of bases not matched to a gene: 5. The CDR3 contains 14 residues. The germline V gene has CDR1 SGDLS and CDR2 YYNGEE. This CDR3 reads CASSGLAGEYEQFF. The CDR3 nucleotides are TGTGCCAGCAGCGGGCTAGCGGGAGAATATGAGCAGTTCTTC. The whole variable domain, filled in from reference TRBV9 and TRBJ2-1, reads DSGVTQTPKHLITATGQRVTLRCSPRSGDLSVYWYQQSLDQGLQFLIQYYNGEERAKGNILERFSAQQFPDLHSELNLSSLELGDSALYFCASSGLAGEYEQFFGPGTRLTVL.

The chain links TRBV11-2 to TRBJ2-3; the D gene could be TRBD1 or TRBD2 (6 bases each). The V gene's germline CDR1 is SGHAT and CDR2 FQNNGV. The CDR3 contains 17 residues. V lost 4 bases, J lost 4 bases, and 21 bases lay in between. CDR3 sequence (DNA): TGTGCCAGCAGCTGGGGGGCGGGCAGGAGAAGCTCAGATACGCAGTATTTT. Translation gives CASSWGAGRRSSDTQYF.